These 26 T cell receptor beta chains share one sample of origin, sequenced in a study of post-analysis software for immune sequencing data. General observations from the study: TRBV5-6, TRBV5-1 and TRBV20-1 were among five TRBV segments more frequent in patients than controls.

No antigen is known for these receptors. The authors incorporated unique molecular identifiers into the TCR beta cDNA libraries. TCRdb recomputed calls from the PCR reads with MiXCR, one row per CDR3 protein. The table shows hundreds of thousands of distinct CDR3 sequences, with roughly three fifths occurring only once. Material: blood. Every receptor here comes from a girl aged 2 to 10 with multiple sclerosis.

V gene TRBV4-2 combines with J gene TRBJ2-5; D might be TRBD2 (7 bases). The end of the DNA fits TRBJ2-7 better, so the J call may be wrong. The CDR3 totals 14 residues. CDR1 and CDR2 from the germline V gene are LGHNA and YNFKEQ. CDR3 in amino acids: CASSPGGEAYEQYF. The CDR3 bases are TGTGCCAGCAGCCCGGGGGGCGAGGCCTACGAGCAGTACTTC.

The V call is TRBV5-1, the J call TRBJ2-2, with unresolved D. CDR3 length: 13 amino acids. V dropped 5 bases and J dropped 5 bases, with 10 bases sitting between them. Germline V CDR1 and CDR2: SGHRS, YFSETQ. CDR3: CASSVGRTGELFF. The CDR3 nucleotides read TGCGCCAGCAGTGTGGGAAGGACCGGGGAGCTGTTTTTT.

The sample holds a few counts of this clonotype. V and J are TRBV10-3 and TRBJ2-2, with 7 nucleotides matching TRBD1. V was pared by 6 bases and J by 8 bases, with 12 bases of the junction left unmatched. Germline CDR1 ENHRY, CDR2 SYGVKD. The CDR3 runs 15 residues. The CDR3 sequence: CAISARTGAAGELFF. For the CDR3, the DNA is TGTGCCATCAGCGCGCGGACAGGAGCTGCGGGGGAGCTGTTTTTT.

This clonotype was counted ten times or more. The V call is TRBV6-2 or TRBV6-3, the J call TRBJ2-6, with D unclear. This CDR3 is 15 amino acids long. Trimming cost V 5 bases and J 0 bases, with 8 bases left between them. Per germline, CDR1 MNHEY and CDR2 SVGEGT. CDR3 DNA sequence: TGTGCCAGCAGTCACCAGTCCTCTGGGGCCAACGTCCTGACTTTC. Residues: CASSHQSSGANVLTF.

The chain couples TRBV20-1 to TRBJ1-5; no definite D call. Between the trimmed V and J ends, which lost 0 bases and 7 bases, there was a span of 13 bases. The CDR3 is 14 amino acids. Germline CDR1 DFQATT, CDR2 SNEGSKA (reference sequence). Written as DNA, the CDR3 is TGCAGTGCTAGAGATCGGGCGGGGAACCAGCCCCAGCATTTT. Translation gives CSARDRAGNQPQHF.

The chain carries TRBV12-3 or TRBV12-4 and TRBJ2-5, with 13 bases matching TRBD2. V was pared by 4 bases and J by 4 bases, with 6 bases of the junction left unmatched. The CDR3 contains 16 residues. CDR3 residues: CASSYGTSGERETQYF. The CDR3 DNA reads as TGTGCCAGCAGTTACGGGACTAGCGGGGAGCGAGAGACCCAGTACTTC.

The chain employs TRBV7-9 and TRBJ1-5, with TRBD1 matching over 8 bases. From germline, CDR1 is SEHNR and CDR2 FQNEAQ (reference sequence). The CDR3 is made up of 15 amino acids. J was trimmed by 4 bases and V by 5 bases; bases with no gene match: 7. CDR3 sequence: CASSPTGEGNQPQHF. The DNA for the CDR3 is TGTGCCAGCAGCCCGACAGGGGAGGGTAATCAGCCCCAGCATTTT.

Remarks on this clonotype: An end of the junction differs from the germline gene, which may be a read error. V gene TRBV5-1 combines with J gene TRBJ2-1, with 12 bases aligning to TRBD2. CDR1 and CDR2 (germline): SGHRS, YFSETQ. There are 15 residues in the CDR3. The CDR3 protein is CASSTGTSGHNEQFF. CDR3 in DNA: TGTGCCAGCAGCACAGGGACTAGCGGGCATAATGAGCAGTTCTTC.

This clonotype appeared a few times. This rearrangement joins TRBV19 to TRBJ2-7; D perhaps matches TRBD2 (6 bases). The assigned J gene may be wrong: the sequence end matches TRBJ2-4 better. The CDR3 is made up of 12 amino acids. Germline V gene sequence: CDR1 LNHDA, CDR2 SQIVND (reference sequence). In DNA form, the CDR3 reads TGTGCCGGCGGGGATGGTAGAAACATTCAGTACTTC. It specifies CAGGDGRNIQYF.

The chain recombines TRBV28 with TRBJ2-7; the D gene is possibly TRBD1 (5 bases). This CDR3 is built from 16 residues. Germline V gene lookup returns CDR1 MDHEN and CDR2 SYDVKM. V was shortened by 5 bases and J by 0 bases, with 17 bases between the two germline ends. The CDR3 loop is CASSVPRDESSYEQYF. As DNA, the CDR3 is TGTGCCAGCAGTGTCCCCAGGGATGAGAGCTCCTACGAGCAGTACTTC.

The CDR3 protein is CASSRDHQETQYF. The CDR3 DNA is TGTGCCAGCAGTCGGGACCACCAAGAGACCCAGTACTTC. V usage is TRBV6-4 and J usage is TRBJ2-5; TRBD1 or TRBD2 may be the D gene (5 bases each). CDR1 MRHNA and CDR2 SNTAGT come from the germline V gene. This CDR3 has 13 amino acids. The V end lost 5 bases, the J end lost 0 bases, and 7 bases lay between the germline ends.

This clonotype was seen a few times. The V gene is TRBV7-3, the J gene TRBJ2-7; 7 nucleotides match TRBD2. The J call may not be correct, given that the DNA end is closer to TRBJ2-5. Per the germline V gene, CDR1 is SGHTA and CDR2 is FQGTGA. The CDR3 totals 13 residues. The CDR3 loop is CASSLTRGKTQYF. CDR3 sequence (DNA): TGTGCCAGCAGCTTAACGCGGGGGAAGACCCAGTACTTC.

The V call is TRBV4-1, the J call TRBJ2-4; perhaps D is TRBD1 or TRBD2 (5 bases each). The germline CDR1 and CDR2 sequences are MGHRA and YSYEKL. V lost 1 base and J lost 15, with 13 bases in between. The CDR3 has 12 amino acids. CDR3 loop: CASSQGDARRYF. The CDR3 DNA follows: TGCGCCAGCAGCCAAGGGGACGCCCGTCGGTACTTC.

This clonotype was picked up a small number of times. This chain uses TRBV7-9 with TRBJ2-5; TRBD1 might be the D (7 bases). Between the trimmed V and J ends, which lost 5 bases and 0 bases, there was a span of 22 bases. The CDR3 totals 18 residues. The germline V gene encodes CDR1 SEHNR and CDR2 FQNEAQ (reference sequence). The CDR3 protein is CASSPPGEGGQYQETQYF. In DNA, the CDR3 is TGTGCCAGCAGCCCCCCTGGTGAGGGGGGACAGTACCAAGAGACCCAGTACTTC.

V gene TRBV7-9 combines with J gene TRBJ2-1; TRBD2 matches 14 bases. CDR3 size: 18 residues. Germline V gene data show CDR1 as SEHNR and CDR2 as FQNEAQ (reference sequence). V gave up 4 bases and J gave up 1 base; unmatched junction bases: 6. CDR3 coding DNA: TGTGCCAGCAGCTCGGGACTAGCGGGGGTCCTTTCCTACAATGAGCAGTTCTTC. As protein: CASSSGLAGVLSYNEQFF.

This sequence joins TRBV6-5 and TRBJ1-1, with D unclear. The CDR3 consists of 13 residues. Trimming removed 10 bases from V and 6 bases from J, with 18 bases in between. Per germline, CDR1 MNHEY and CDR2 SVGAGI. CDR3 amino acids: CATKPHGRPEAFF. The CDR3 coding sequence is TGTGCCACCAAACCACATGGGCGGCCTGAAGCTTTCTTT.

The chain employs TRBV12-3 or TRBV12-4 and TRBJ1-1; 7 bases map to TRBD1. The trim removed 7 bases at V and 0 bases at J, leaving 2 bases unmatched. CDR3 length: 13 residues. The CDR3 DNA follows: TGTGCCAGCACCGGACAGGTGAACACTGAAGCTTTCTTT. It specifies CASTGQVNTEAFF.

J is TRBJ2-7 and V is TRBV12-3 or TRBV12-4, with 15 bases that match TRBD2. This CDR3 contains 19 residues. V was clipped by 3 bases and J by 0 bases; unmatched bases: 9. The CDR3, as DNA: TGTGCCAGCAGTTTTGTGTTGGGACTAGCGGGAGGAAGCTCCTACGAGCAGTACTTC. Amino acid sequence: CASSFVLGLAGGSSYEQYF.

This clonotype was seen a few times. The V and J genes are TRBV20-1 and TRBJ2-1, with 7 bases lining up with TRBD2. Losses at the gene ends were 2 bases for V and 3 bases for J; bases not matched to a gene: 7. Looked up from germline, CDR1 is DFQATT and CDR2 is SNEGSKA (reference sequence). This CDR3 has 15 amino acids. CDR3 in amino acids: CSARPIAGVYNEQFF. CDR3 DNA: TGCAGTGCTAGACCTATAGCGGGCGTCTACAATGAGCAGTTCTTC.

This clonotype has more than one count but fewer than ten. CDR3 DNA sequence: TGTGCCAGCAGCTTTTGGTCAGATACGCAGTATTTT. Encoded protein: CASSFWSDTQYF. The chain joins TRBV7-2 to TRBJ2-3; D unclear. With 3 bases removed from V and 4 bases from J, the gap between germline ends came to 5 bases. Germline V gives CDR1 SGHTA, CDR2 FQGNSA. The CDR3 has 12 residues.

The chain has TRBV29-1 and TRBJ1-2; 7 bases agree with TRBD1. CDR1 and CDR2 (germline): SQVTM, ANQGSEA. V was pared by 8 bases and J by 6 bases, with 9 bases of the junction left unmatched. The CDR3 is 12 amino acids. The CDR3 region has the DNA TGCAGCTCCGTGCGGGGGACAGATGGCTACACCTTC. Its translation is CSSVRGTDGYTF.

CDR3 sequence: CASSLSDNMNGYTF. The CDR3 DNA follows: TGTGCCAGCAGTTTATCGGATAATATGAATGGCTACACCTTC. The chain carries TRBV27 and TRBJ1-2; D is unclear. The CDR3 sequence is 14 residues long. Trimming stripped 0 bases from V and 6 bases from J, with 11 bases between. Germline CDR1 and CDR2: MNHEY and SMNVEV (reference sequence).

This clonotype has a single count. J is TRBJ2-1 and V is TRBV12-5; perhaps D is TRBD1 or TRBD2 (5 bases each). CDR1 and CDR2 from the germline V gene are LGHNT and FRNRAP. The CDR3 consists of 13 residues. Trimming took off 4 bases at V and 10 bases at J, with 14 bases between the two ends. CDR3 loop: CASGSEWDGEQFF. CDR3 DNA: TGTGCTAGTGGTTCGGAATGGGACGGCGAGCAGTTCTTC.

This clonotype was seen more than once but under ten times. The J gene is TRBJ2-1, the V gene TRBV7-2, with 8 bases lining up with TRBD1. The CDR3 is 14 amino acids. Trimming cost V 4 bases and J 4 bases; bases outside gene matches: 3. Looked up from germline, CDR1 is SGHTA and CDR2 is FQGNSA. The CDR3 spells CASSWGQEYNEQFF. DNA of the CDR3: TGTGCCAGCAGCTGGGGACAGGAGTACAATGAGCAGTTCTTC.

V usage is TRBV7-6 and J usage is TRBJ2-1, with D maybe TRBD2 (6 bases). This CDR3 is 18 amino acids long. V shed 2 bases and J shed 0 bases, with 17 bases lying between them. Germline loops: CDR1 SGHVS, CDR2 FNYEAQ. The CDR3 sequence is CASSLRRMGLSSYNEQFF. In nucleotides, the CDR3 is TGTGCCAGCAGCTTAAGGAGAATGGGACTCAGCTCCTACAATGAGCAGTTCTTC.

The chain links TRBV12-3 or TRBV12-4 to TRBJ1-4; D not resolved. V lost 5 bases, J lost 7 bases, and 8 bases lay in between. The CDR3 contains 12 residues. This chain's CDR3 is CASSLHGEKLFF. The CDR3 nucleotides are TGTGCCAGCAGTCTCCACGGTGAAAAACTGTTTTTT.